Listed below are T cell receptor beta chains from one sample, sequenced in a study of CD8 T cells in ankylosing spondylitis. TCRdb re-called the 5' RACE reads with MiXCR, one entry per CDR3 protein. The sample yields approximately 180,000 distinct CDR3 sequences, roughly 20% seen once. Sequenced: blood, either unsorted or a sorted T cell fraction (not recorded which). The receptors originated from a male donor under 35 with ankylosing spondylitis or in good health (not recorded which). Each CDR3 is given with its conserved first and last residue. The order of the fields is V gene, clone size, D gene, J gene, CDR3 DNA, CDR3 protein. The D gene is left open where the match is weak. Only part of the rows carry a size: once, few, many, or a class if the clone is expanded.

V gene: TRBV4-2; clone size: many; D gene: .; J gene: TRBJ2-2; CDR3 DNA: TGTGCCAGCAGCCAAGCACTAGGTGGGGGCGGGGAGCTGTTTTTT; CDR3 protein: CASSQALGGGGELFF
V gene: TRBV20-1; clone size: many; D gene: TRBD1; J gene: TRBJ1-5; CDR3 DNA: TGCAGTGCTAGCGGGACAGGGTACAATCAGCCCCAGCATTTT; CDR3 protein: CSASGTGYNQPQHF
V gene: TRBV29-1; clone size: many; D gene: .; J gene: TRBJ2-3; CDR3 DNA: TGCAGCGTGCAGACTCCCCGTCGCACAGATACGCAGTATTTT; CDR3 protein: CSVQTPRRTDTQYF
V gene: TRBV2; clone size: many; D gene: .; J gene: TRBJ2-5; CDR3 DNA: TGTGCCAGCAGTGGATGGGGGAGAGGACAAACTGAAGAGACCCAGTACTTC; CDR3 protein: CASSGWGRGQTEETQYF
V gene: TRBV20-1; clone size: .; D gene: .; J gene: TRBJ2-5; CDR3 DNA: TGCAGTGCTAGCGTTGGGACTGGGAAGATAGCACGGGTCCAAGAGACCCAGTACTTC; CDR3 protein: CSASVGTGKIARVQETQYF
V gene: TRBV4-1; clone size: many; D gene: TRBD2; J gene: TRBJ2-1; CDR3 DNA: TGCGCCAGCAGCCAAGATTTGGATAGCGGGAGTTTTAATGAGCAGTTCTTC; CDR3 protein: CASSQDLDSGSFNEQFF
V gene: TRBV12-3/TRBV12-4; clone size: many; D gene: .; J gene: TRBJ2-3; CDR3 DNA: TGTGCCTGTACAGGCGAATATACGCAGTATTTT; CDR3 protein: CACTGEYTQYF
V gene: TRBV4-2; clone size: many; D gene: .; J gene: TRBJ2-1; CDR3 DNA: TGTGCCAGCAGCCGAGTGGGACCATCCTACAATGAGCAGTTCTTC; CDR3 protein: CASSRVGPSYNEQFF
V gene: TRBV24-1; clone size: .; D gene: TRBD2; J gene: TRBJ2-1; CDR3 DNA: TGTGCCACCAGCCCTAGCGGGAGAGGGAATGAGCAGTTCTTC; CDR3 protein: CATSPSGRGNEQFF
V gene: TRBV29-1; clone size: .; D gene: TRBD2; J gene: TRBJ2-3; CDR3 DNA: TGCAGCGGATTAGCGGGAGAATGGGATACGCAGTATTTT; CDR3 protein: CSGLAGEWDTQYF
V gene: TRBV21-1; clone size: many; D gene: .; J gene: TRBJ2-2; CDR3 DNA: TGTGCCAGCAGCAAAAAACGGGGCACAAAGAACACCGGGGAGCTGTTTTTT; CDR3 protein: CASSKKRGTKNTGELFF
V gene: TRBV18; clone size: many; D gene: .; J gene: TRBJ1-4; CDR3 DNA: TGTGCCAGCTCACCACCGGCGGCAGGGTCTAATGAAAAACTGTTTTTT; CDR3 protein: CASSPPAAGSNEKLFF
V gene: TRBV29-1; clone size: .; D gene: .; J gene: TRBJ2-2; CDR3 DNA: TGCAGCGTTGACGGTAACGGGGAGCTGTTTTTT; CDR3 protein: CSVDGNGELFF
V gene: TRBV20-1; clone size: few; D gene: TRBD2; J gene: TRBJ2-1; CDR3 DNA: TGCAGTGCTAGAGAGCGGGGGACCTACAATGAGCAGTTCTTC; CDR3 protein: CSARERGTYNEQFF
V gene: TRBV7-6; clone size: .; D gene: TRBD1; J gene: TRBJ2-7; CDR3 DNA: TGTGCCAGCAGCTTGGGACAGGAGGTTTGGTACGAGCAGTACTTC; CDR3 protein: CASSLGQEVWYEQYF
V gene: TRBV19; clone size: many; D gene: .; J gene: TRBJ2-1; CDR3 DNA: TGTGCCAGTAGTATATTGGCGGGTGGCGGGTACAATGAGCAGTTCTTC; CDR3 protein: CASSILAGGGYNEQFF
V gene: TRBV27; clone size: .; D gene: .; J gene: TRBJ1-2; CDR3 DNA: TGTGCCAGCGGGGAAAGGGGGAACTATGGCTACACCTTC; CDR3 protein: CASGERGNYGYTF
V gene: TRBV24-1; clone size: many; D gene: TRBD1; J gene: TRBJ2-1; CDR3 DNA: TGTGCCACCAGTGAATCGTCGGGACAGGGTTTTGGTGAGCAGTTCTTC; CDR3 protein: CATSESSGQGFGEQFF
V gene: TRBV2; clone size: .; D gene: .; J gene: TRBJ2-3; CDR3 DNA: TGTGCCAGCAGTGACCCCGTTCGTATCACAGATACGCAGTATTTT; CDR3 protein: CASSDPVRITDTQYF
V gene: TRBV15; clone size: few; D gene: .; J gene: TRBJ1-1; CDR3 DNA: TGTGCCACCGCGAGCGGGAACACTGAAGCTTTCTTT; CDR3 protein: CATASGNTEAFF
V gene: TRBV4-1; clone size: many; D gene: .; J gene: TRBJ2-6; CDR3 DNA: TGCGCCAGCAGCCAAGAGTGGGGGCCAATTTCCTCTGGGGCCAACGTCCTGACTTTC; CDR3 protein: CASSQEWGPISSGANVLTF
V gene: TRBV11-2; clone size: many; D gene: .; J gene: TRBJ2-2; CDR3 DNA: TGTGCCAGCAGCTTAGATTTCAGAGGGGCGAACACCGGGGAGCTGTTTTTT; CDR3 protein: CASSLDFRGANTGELFF
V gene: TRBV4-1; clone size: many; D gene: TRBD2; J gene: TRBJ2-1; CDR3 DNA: TGCGCCAGCAGCCATGGGATAGCGGGTCCGCTTAGGAATGAGCAGTTCTTC; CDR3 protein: CASSHGIAGPLRNEQFF
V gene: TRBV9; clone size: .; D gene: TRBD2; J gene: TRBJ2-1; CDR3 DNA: TGTGCCAGCAGCGCCCGGGCTAGCGGGCTAGCACCCTACAATGAGCAGTTCTTC; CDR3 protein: CASSARASGLAPYNEQFF
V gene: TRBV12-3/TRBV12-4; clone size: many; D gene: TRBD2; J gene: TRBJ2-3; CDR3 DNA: TGTGCCAGCAGTCGGACTAGCGGGATAAGCACAGATACGCAGTATTTT; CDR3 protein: CASSRTSGISTDTQYF
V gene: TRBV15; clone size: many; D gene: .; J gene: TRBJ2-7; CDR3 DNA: TGTGCCACCAGCAGAGATGGGAGCGGAACCCTCGACGAGCAGTACTTC; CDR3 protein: CATSRDGSGTLDEQYF
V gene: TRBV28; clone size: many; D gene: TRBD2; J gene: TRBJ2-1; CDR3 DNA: TGTGCCAGCAGTTTTTTTTTGACTAGCGGGAGGAATGAGCAGTTCTTC; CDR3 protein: CASSFFLTSGRNEQFF
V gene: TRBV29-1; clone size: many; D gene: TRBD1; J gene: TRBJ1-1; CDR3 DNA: TGCAGCGTTGAGCGAGGGGGACAGGGCGGCACTGAAGCTTTCTTT; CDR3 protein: CSVERGGQGGTEAFF
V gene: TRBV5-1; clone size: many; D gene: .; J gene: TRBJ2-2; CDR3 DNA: TGCGCCAGCAGCCCGGGGTCGCTGGGTACCGGGGAGCTGTTTTTT; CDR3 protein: CASSPGSLGTGELFF
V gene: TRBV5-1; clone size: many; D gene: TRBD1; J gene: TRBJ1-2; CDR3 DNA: TGCGCCAGCAGCCAGATAGGACAGGTCGATGGCTACACCTTC; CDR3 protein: CASSQIGQVDGYTF
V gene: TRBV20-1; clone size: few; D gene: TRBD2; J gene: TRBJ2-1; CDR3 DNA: TGCAGTGCTAGAGACGAAATGACTAGCGGGGCCTACAATGAGCAGTTCTTC; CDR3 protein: CSARDEMTSGAYNEQFF
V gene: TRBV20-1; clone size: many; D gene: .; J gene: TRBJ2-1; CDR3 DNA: TGCAGTGCTCAAGAGGGAGAGGGGGGAGGAAAGTTCTTC; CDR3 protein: CSAQEGEGGGKFF
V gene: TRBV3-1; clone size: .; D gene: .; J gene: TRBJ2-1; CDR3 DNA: TGTGCCAGCAGCCAAGCTAGTGGGGTAGATGAGCAGTTCTTC; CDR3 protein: CASSQASGVDEQFF
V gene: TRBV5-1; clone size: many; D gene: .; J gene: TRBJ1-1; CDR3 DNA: TGCGCCAGCAGACAGGTGGGAGGACAGCGACCGACAGAGGAAGCTTTCTTT; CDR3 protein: CASRQVGGQRPTEEAFF
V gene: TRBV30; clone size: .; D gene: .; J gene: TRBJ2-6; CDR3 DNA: TGTGCCTGGAGACGGGGTAGAGGCTCTGGGGCCAACGTCCTGACTTTC; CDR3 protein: CAWRRGRGSGANVLTF
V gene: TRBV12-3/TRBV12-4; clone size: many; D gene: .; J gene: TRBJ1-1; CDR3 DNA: TGTGCCAGCAGTCCGAAGGACAGATTGAACACTGAAGCTTTCTTT; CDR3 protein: CASSPKDRLNTEAFF
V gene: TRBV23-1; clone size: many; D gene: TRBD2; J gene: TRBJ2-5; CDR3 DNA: TGCGCCAGCAGTCGGAAGGGAGGGAAAGAGACCCAGTACTTC; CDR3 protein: CASSRKGGKETQYF
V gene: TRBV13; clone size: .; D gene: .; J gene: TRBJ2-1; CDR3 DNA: TGTGCCAGCAGCTTAACGACAGGAACCTACAATGAGCAGTTCTTC; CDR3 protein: CASSLTTGTYNEQFF
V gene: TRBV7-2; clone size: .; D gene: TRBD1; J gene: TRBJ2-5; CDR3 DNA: TGTGCCAGCAGCTCTCCGGGACAGGGGGTAGGACGGCAATACTTC; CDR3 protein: CASSSPGQGVGRQYF
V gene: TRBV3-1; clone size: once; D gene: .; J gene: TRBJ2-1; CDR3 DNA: TGTGCCAGCAGGTTCCGACAGACAAGCAATGAGCAGTTCTTC; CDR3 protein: CASRFRQTSNEQFF
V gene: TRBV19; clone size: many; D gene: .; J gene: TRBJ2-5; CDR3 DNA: TGTGCCAGTAGTATGGGCGTCCCATCGGGGGAGACCCAGTACTTC; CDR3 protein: CASSMGVPSGETQYF
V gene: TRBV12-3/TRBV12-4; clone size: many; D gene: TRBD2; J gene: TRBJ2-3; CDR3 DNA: TGTGCCAGCAGTTTACGACTAGCGGGGGTCAGCACAGATACGCAGTATTTT; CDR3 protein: CASSLRLAGVSTDTQYF
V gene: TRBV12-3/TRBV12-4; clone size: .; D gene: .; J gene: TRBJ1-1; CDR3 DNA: TGTGCCAGCAGTTCGCAGGGTAAGAACACTGAAGCTTTCTTT; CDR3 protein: CASSSQGKNTEAFF
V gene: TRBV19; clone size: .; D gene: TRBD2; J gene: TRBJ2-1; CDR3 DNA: TGTGCCAGTAGTAAATGGGCTAGCGGGAGGGCCGTACAGGATGAGCAGTTCTTC; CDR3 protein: CASSKWASGRAVQDEQFF
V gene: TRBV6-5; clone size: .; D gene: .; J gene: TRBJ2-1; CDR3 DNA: TGTGCCAGCAGACTAATTAAACAGGTATTGCGATACAATGAGCAGTTCTTC; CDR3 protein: CASRLIKQVLRYNEQFF
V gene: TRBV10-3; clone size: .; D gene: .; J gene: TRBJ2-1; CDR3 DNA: TGTGCCATCAGTGATGGGCGCCCTTCCTACAATGAGCAGTTCTTC; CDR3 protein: CAISDGRPSYNEQFF
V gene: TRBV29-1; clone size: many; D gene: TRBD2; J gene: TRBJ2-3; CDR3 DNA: TGCAGCGTTGATCCGCCGGGGGGAGGGAGCACAGATACGCAGTATTTT; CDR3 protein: CSVDPPGGGSTDTQYF
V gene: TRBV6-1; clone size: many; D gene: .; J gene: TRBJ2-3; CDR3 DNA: TGTGCCAGCAGTGAAGGAGTGGCGGTGGCAGTGCGCTATACTAGCACAGATACGCAGTATTTT; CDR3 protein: CASSEGVAVAVRYTSTDTQYF